This T cell receptor (beta chain) was sequenced during a study of human T cells and chemical hapten exposure. The time point was: pre-sensitization, week 0. The sample's treatment: therapeutic diphenylcyclopropenone sensitization with weekly scalp DPC. Unfractionated whole blood was the source of the extracted total RNA. This clonotype is labeled as medium-sized. The germline gives CDR1 SGHRS, CDR2 YFSETQ. V dropped 2 bases and J dropped 5 bases, with 11 bases sitting between them. The length of the CDR3 is 13 residues. TCRdb recomputed calls from the RACE reads with MiXCR, one row per CDR3 protein. The sample contains roughly 36,000 distinct CDR3 sequences, about 9.4% of which appear only once.

The origin of this receptor is a man aged 50 or older with alopecia areata. Some clones in this sample may be carry-over from other donors' samples. This chain connects TRBV5-1 to TRBJ2-7; no definite D call. This specimen was whole blood, taken in connection with sensitization to the hapten diphenylcyclopropenone (DPC). The CDR3 loop reads CASSLAGVDEQYF. CDR3 sequence (DNA): TGCGCCAGCAGCTTAGCCGGAGTGGACGAGCAGTACTTC.